The next 22 T cell receptor beta chains were all read from a single sample in a study of cytomegalovirus exposure and HLA in healthy donors. 60 Vbeta and 13 Jbeta primers were used in PCR. Data came from immunoSEQ multiplex PCR; TCRdb stores just in-frame clones and leaves some out. The sample consists of about 130,000 clones, around 74% of them appearing once. Sequencing was done on a sample of PBMCs. These TCRs come from a male donor in good health and CMV-seronegative.

Note on this clone: At one end the junction does not follow the germline gene, possibly because of a read error. This chain connects TRBV5-6 to TRBJ2-7; D perhaps matches TRBD2 (5 bases). CDR1 is SGHDT, CDR2 YYEEEE, per germline. The CDR3 covers 16 residues. CDR3 sequence: CASSSTHRRYDYEQYF. CDR3 nucleotides: TGTGCCAGCAGCTCGACACATCGGCGATACGACTACGAGCAGTACTTT.

The J gene is TRBJ1-2, the V gene TRBV5-6, with 12 bases lining up with TRBD1. The V segment lost 5 bases and the J segment 5 bases; nucleotides outside the gene matches: 4. The CDR3 length is 14 residues. The germline CDR1 and CDR2 sequences are SGHDT and YYEEEE. The CDR3 loop is CASSRDRGQYGYTF. The CDR3, as DNA: TGTGCCAGCAGTAGGGACAGGGGGCAATATGGCTACACCTTC. Combining the CDR3 with reference TRBV5-6 and TRBJ1-2 gives the whole variable domain DAGVTQSPTHLIKTRGQQVTLRCSPKSGHDTVSWYQQALGQGPQFIFQYYEEEERQRGNFPDRFSGHQFPNYSSELNVNALLLGDSALYLCASSRDRGQYGYTFGSGTRLTVV.

This clone was picked up one time. The chain recombines TRBV5-4 with TRBJ2-6; D possibly corresponds to TRBD2 (6 bases). V lost 6 bases to trimming and J lost 4 bases, with 14 bases between them. Germline values: CDR1 SGHNT, CDR2 YYREEE (reference sequence). The CDR3 extends over 15 amino acids. The CDR3 DNA reads as TGTGCCAGCACCCTAGGAGGGGCCGGGGCCAACGTCCTGACTTTC. It is translated as CASTLGGAGANVLTF.

V is TRBV18 and J is TRBJ1-1; 9 nucleotides align to TRBD1. The junction had 2 bases not matched to a gene; V was cut back by 2 bases and J by 1 base. The CDR3 runs to 15 residues. Looked up from germline, CDR1 is KGHSH and CDR2 is LQKENI. CDR3 nucleotide sequence: TGTGCCAGCTCACCAGGGACAGGGAAGAACACTGAAGCTTTCTTT. Residues: CASSPGTGKNTEAFF.

The chain uses TRBV19 and TRBJ2-7, with 12 bases aligning to TRBD2. This CDR3 has 13 amino acids. Germline V gives CDR1 LNHDA, CDR2 SQIVND (reference sequence). V lost 8 bases, J lost 2 bases, and 1 base stayed unmatched. CDR3 region: CASRLAGAYEQYF. CDR3 sequence (DNA): TGTGCCAGTCGACTAGCGGGAGCCTACGAGCAGTACTTC.

CDR3 amino acids: CASSFSAGGAETQYF. The CDR3 bases are TGTGCCAGCAGCTTTTCTGCAGGGGGAGCGGAGACCCAGTACTTC. This chain uses TRBV11-1 with TRBJ2-5, with 7 positions matching TRBD1. CDR3 size: 15 residues. The junction had 9 bases not matched to a gene; V was cut back by 3 bases and J by 5 bases. Germline-derived CDR1 and CDR2 are SGHAT and FQDESV (reference sequence). Complete variable domain (other parts from reference TRBV11-1 and TRBJ2-5): EAEVAQSPRYKITEKSQAVAFWCDPISGHATLYWYRQILGQGPELLVQFQDESVVDDSQLPKDRFSAERLKGVDSTLKIQPAELGDSAMYLCASSFSAGGAETQYFGPGTRLLVL.

The chain couples TRBV4-1 to TRBJ1-6; D gene ambiguous. Trimming shortened V by 0 bases and J by 7 bases, and 10 bases separated the two germline ends. CDR1 is MGHRA and CDR2 is YSYEKL in the germline V gene. This CDR3 is built from 15 residues. The CDR3 here is CASSQDWAGNSPLHF. DNA of the CDR3: TGCGCCAGCAGCCAAGATTGGGCGGGGAATTCACCCCTCCACTTT.

Note on this clone: Other DNA sequences in the same sample also yield this CDR3. This rearrangement joins TRBV28 to TRBJ2-7; 7 bases line up with TRBD1. V lost 9 bases, J lost 2 bases, and 4 bases stayed unmatched. The CDR3 length is 12 residues. Germline CDR1 is MDHEN and CDR2 is SYDVKM. In nucleotides, the CDR3 is TGTGCCAGTAGACAGGGACCCTACGAGCAGTACTTC. Amino acid sequence: CASRQGPYEQYF.

The DNA of the CDR3 is TGTGCCAGCAGCTTTATCAGGACTAGCGGTCCCATGAACACCGGGGAGCTGTTTTTT. It encodes CASSFIRTSGPMNTGELFF. The chain combines TRBV21-1 with TRBJ2-2; whether TRBD2, the table's D call, matches the DNA was not checked. TRBV21-1 is assigned pseudogene status. This CDR3 contains 19 residues.

V and J are TRBV7-9 and TRBJ2-6; TRBD1 aligns across 9 bases. V trimming: 5 bases; J trimming: 2 bases; junction bases outside the gene matches: 7. Germline V gene data show CDR1 as SEHNR and CDR2 as FQNEAQ (reference sequence). The CDR3 is 17 residues long. The CDR3 here is CASSARTGGPGANVLTF. CDR3 DNA sequence: TGTGCCAGCAGCGCGCGAACAGGGGGCCCTGGGGCCAACGTCCTGACTTTC.

CDR3 nucleotides: TGCGCCAGCAGCCAAGAAGCAGGGGCTGGGGAGACCCAGTACTTC. Encoded protein: CASSQEAGAGETQYF. The chain uses TRBV4-3 and TRBJ2-5; perhaps TRBD1 as D (6 bases). Trimming cost V 0 bases and J 5 bases, with 13 bases left between them. Germline-derived CDR1 and CDR2 are LGHNA and YSLEER. The CDR3 has 15 residues.

This clone was detected once. The chain is built from TRBV7-9 and TRBJ2-1; 11 bases line up with TRBD2. CDR3 length: 14 amino acids. Trimming at V came to 7 bases and at J to 9 bases, leaving 8 bases not matched to a gene. Germline CDR1 reads SEHNR; CDR2 reads FQNEAQ (reference sequence). In DNA form, the CDR3 reads TGTGCCAGCAACTTGACTAGCGGGATGAGTGAGCAGTTCTTC. As protein: CASNLTSGMSEQFF.

The rearrangement uses TRBV28 and TRBJ1-5; possibly TRBD1 for D (6 bases). Trimming took off 6 bases at V and 2 bases at J, with 11 bases between the two ends. Germline assignment: CDR1 MDHEN and CDR2 SYDVKM. This CDR3 has 14 amino acids. The CDR3 region has the DNA TGTGCCAGCAGGGCACAGGGTCGCAATCAGCCCCAGCATTTT. Translating it yields CASRAQGRNQPQHF.

This clone was counted between two and nine times. The chain combines TRBV7-8 with TRBJ1-3, with a weak D call TRBD1 (5 bases). With 5 bases removed from V and 0 bases from J, the gap between germline ends came to 17 bases. Germline CDR1 is SGHVS and CDR2 is FQNEAQ. The length of the CDR3 is 17 residues. The CDR3: CASSVPGGGISGNTIYF. The CDR3 DNA reads as TGTGCCAGCAGCGTACCCGGGGGAGGGATCTCTGGAAACACCATATATTTT. The complete variable domain, with remaining parts taken from reference TRBV7-8 and TRBJ1-3, reads GAGVSQSPRYKVAKRGQDVALRCDPISGHVSLFWYQQALGQGPEFLTYFQNEAQLDKSGLPSDRFFAERPEGSVSTLKIQRTQQEDSAVYLCASSVPGGGISGNTIYFGEGSWLTVV.

This rearrangement joins TRBV19 to TRBJ2-7, with TRBD2 matching over 12 bases. The CDR3 sequence is 14 residues long. Unmatched junction bases numbered 4, after V lost 6 bases and J lost 4 bases. Germline V lookup: CDR1 LNHDA, CDR2 SQIVND (reference sequence). CDR3 protein: CASRLAGGPYEQYF. CDR3 in DNA: TGTGCCAGTAGGCTAGCGGGAGGGCCTTACGAGCAGTACTTC.

The chain uses TRBV4-1 and TRBJ1-1; 7 bases line up with TRBD1. Germline CDR1 and CDR2: MGHRA and YSYEKL. Trimming removed 6 bases from V and 1 base from J; junction bases left unmatched: 5. The CDR3 contains 14 residues. In DNA, the CDR3 is TGCGCCAGCAGGGGACAGACCTCGAACACTGAAGCTTTCTTT. Its translation is CASRGQTSNTEAFF.

This clone was recorded once. The chain uses TRBV29-1 and TRBJ1-3, with D unclear. The CDR3 runs 11 residues. Germline values: CDR1 SQVTM, CDR2 ANQGSEA. The V end lost 6 bases, the J end lost 4 bases, and 7 bases lay between the germline ends. The CDR3 loop reads CSVGEGNTIYF. CDR3 nucleotides: TGCAGCGTCGGGGAAGGAAACACCATATATTTT.

This clone was picked up one time. V and J are TRBV11-2 and TRBJ1-2, with TRBD1 matching 10 bases. CDR3 length: 15 residues. V was clipped by 1 base and J by 3 bases; unmatched bases: 2. Germline V gives CDR1 SGHAT, CDR2 FQNNGV. In nucleotides, the CDR3 is TGTGCCAGCAGCTTAGTGACAGGGGGCCACTATGGCTACACCTTC. Amino acid sequence: CASSLVTGGHYGYTF.

The rearrangement links TRBV28 to TRBJ2-7, with a possible D match to TRBD1 (6 bases). CDR1 is MDHEN, CDR2 SYDVKM, per germline. This CDR3 has 13 amino acids. V was shortened by 5 bases and J by 2 bases, with 10 bases between the two germline ends. The CDR3 is CASSITGTYEQYF. CDR3 coding DNA: TGTGCCAGCAGTATAACAGGGACCTACGAGCAGTACTTC.

This chain uses TRBV5-1 with TRBJ1-4; TRBD1 might be the D (5 bases). The length of the CDR3 is 19 residues. Trimming took 4 bases from V and 10 from J, leaving 32 bases between them. Germline-derived CDR1 and CDR2 are SGHRS and YFSETQ. Here the CDR3 DNA reads TGCGCCAGCAGCCCAGGCTTGGTGCCTACAGGCACGGTGGGGTTAAAACTGTTTTTT. As protein: CASSPGLVPTGTVGLKLFF.

This chain links TRBV2 with TRBJ1-3; D is possibly TRBD1 (6 bases). V lost 6 bases and J 0 bases, leaving 12 bases between the germline ends. The CDR3 covers 15 residues. Germline loops: CDR1 SNHLY, CDR2 FYNNEI. Here the CDR3 DNA reads TGTGCCAGCAGAGGAGACAGGTTCTCTGGAAACACCATATATTTT. Encoded protein: CASRGDRFSGNTIYF.

This clone has a handful of counts. V is TRBV6-1 and J is TRBJ1-6, with D possibly matching TRBD1 (5 bases). The CDR3 length is 14 residues. Germline values: CDR1 MNHNS, CDR2 SASEGT. V was clipped by 4 bases and J by 4 bases, with 8 bases between them. The CDR3 reads CASSAGPYNSPLHF. The DNA for the CDR3 is TGTGCCAGCAGTGCAGGGCCATATAATTCACCCCTCCACTTT.